The 32 T cell receptor beta chains in this list originate from one sample, sequenced in a study of blood T cell repertoires in COVID-19. Here immunoSEQ multiplex PCR was the method, and the copy in TCRdb shows in-frame clones only, minus some. Of 250,000 to 300,000 clones listed, 80% to 90% are singletons. Specimen: peripheral blood. These receptors were taken from a woman between 65 and 79 years old with acute or convalescent COVID-19.

V and J are TRBV2 and TRBJ1-5, with D possibly being TRBD1 (5 bases). V was cut by 4 bases and J by 4 bases, with 8 bases left in between. The CDR3 is made up of 13 amino acids. Germline lookup yields CDR1 SNHLY and CDR2 FYNNEI. CDR3 nucleotides: TGTGCCAGCAGTGGACAGCCAAATCAGCCCCAGCATTTT. It translates to CASSGQPNQPQHF.

The rearrangement uses TRBV11-2 and TRBJ2-5, with 9 nucleotides matching TRBD2. Germline-derived CDR1 and CDR2 are SGHAT and FQNNGV. V dropped 6 bases and J dropped 8; count of bases not matched to a gene: 13. This CDR3 contains 15 residues. The chain's CDR3 is CASSRVAGGGGTQYF. CDR3 sequence (DNA): TGTGCCAGCAGTCGCGTTGCGGGGGGGGGTGGTACCCAGTACTTC.

This rearrangement joins TRBV12-3 or TRBV12-4 to TRBJ1-1, with no clear D. The ends were cut back, 8 bases at V and 5 bases at J, with 12 bases in the middle. CDR3 size: 12 residues. The CDR3 DNA sequence: TGTGCCAGCGTCCCGGGAAGGACTGAAGCTTTCTTT. Amino acids: CASVPGRTEAFF.

This clone was picked up one time. The same CDR3 also results from other DNA sequences found in this sample. The rearrangement uses TRBV10-3 and TRBJ2-3; D perhaps matches TRBD2 (6 bases). The CDR3 has 14 residues. V was cut by 0 bases and J by 3 bases, with 7 bases left in between. The V gene's germline CDR1 is ENHRY and CDR2 SYGVKD. DNA of the CDR3: TGTGCCATCAGTGAGTCTAGCGGAACAGATACGCAGTATTTT. It encodes CAISESSGTDTQYF.

The DNA for the CDR3 is TGTGCCAACGATAACCCTAGCGGGGGTAGCACAGATACGCAGTATTTT. Translating it yields CANDNPSGGSTDTQYF. This chain joins TRBV2 and TRBJ2-3, with 10 bases that match TRBD2. V gave up 10 bases and J gave up 0 bases; unmatched junction bases: 10. This CDR3 is 16 amino acids long. CDR1 and CDR2 from the germline V gene are SNHLY and FYNNEI.

The rearrangement links TRBV30 to TRBJ2-5, with 9 bases aligning to TRBD2. CDR1 is GTSNPN and CDR2 is SVGIG in the germline V gene (reference sequence). V shed 8 bases and J 3 bases; nucleotides not matched to a gene: 7. CDR3 length: 13 residues. CDR3 sequence reads: CASGGLAKETQYF. The DNA of the CDR3 is TGTGCCAGCGGGGGACTAGCAAAAGAGACCCAGTACTTC.

This clone was seen a few times. The chain's CDR3 is CAGRQGGNTEAFF. Written as DNA, the CDR3 is TGTGCCGGTAGACAGGGGGGGAACACTGAAGCTTTCTTT. The gene calls are TRBV6-6 and TRBJ1-1; 9 nucleotides align to TRBD1. Germline-derived CDR1 and CDR2 are MNHNY and SVGAGI (reference sequence). The CDR3 loop spans 13 amino acids. Trimming removed 11 bases from V and 1 base from J; junction bases left unmatched: 5.

This clone is a singleton in its sample. The chain carries TRBV6-4 and TRBJ2-1; TRBD1 aligns across 8 bases. Germline V lookup: CDR1 MRHNA, CDR2 SNTAGT. The length of the CDR3 is 15 residues. The J segment lost 6 bases and the V segment lost 4 bases, leaving 8 bases of the junction unmatched. The CDR3 DNA reads TGTGCCAGCAGTGTTCAGGGGGCGATTGGCAATGAGCAGTTCTTC. Protein product: CASSVQGAIGNEQFF.

V and J are TRBV7-8 and TRBJ1-2; 8 bases match TRBD1. V was clipped by 4 bases and J by 6 bases; unmatched bases: 7. In germline, CDR1 is SGHVS, CDR2 FQNEAQ. The CDR3 length is 14 residues. CDR3 loop: CASSSGQGEDGYTF. The CDR3 DNA is TGTGCCAGCAGCTCAGGACAGGGAGAGGATGGCTACACCTTC. The complete variable domain, with remaining parts taken from reference TRBV7-8 and TRBJ1-2, reads GAGVSQSPRYKVAKRGQDVALRCDPISGHVSLFWYQQALGQGPEFLTYFQNEAQLDKSGLPSDRFFAERPEGSVSTLKIQRTQQEDSAVYLCASSSGQGEDGYTFGSGTRLTVV.

This chain links TRBV18 with TRBJ1-2; 7 bases align to TRBD1. The CDR3 length is 14 residues. From germline, CDR1 is KGHSH and CDR2 LQKENI. Trimming took 3 bases from V and 5 from J; bases not matched to a gene: 6. The CDR3 is CASSPSGTVYGYTF. The CDR3 DNA sequence: TGTGCCAGCTCACCGTCCGGGACAGTTTATGGCTACACCTTC.

This sequence joins TRBV6-4 and TRBJ1-2; no firm D call. V was cut by 2 bases and J by 7 bases, with 11 bases left in between. This CDR3 contains 13 residues. In germline, CDR1 is MRHNA, CDR2 SNTAGT. The CDR3 region is CASSDRESGGYTF. CDR3 bases: TGTGCCAGCAGTGACCGGGAGTCGGGTGGCTACACCTTC.

V is TRBV2 and J is TRBJ2-7; possibly TRBD1 for D (6 bases). Trimming took off 1 base at V and 5 bases at J, with 12 bases between the two ends. The CDR3 extends over 14 amino acids. The V gene's germline CDR1 is SNHLY and CDR2 FYNNEI. The CDR3 loop is CASSEGNRVNEQYF. The CDR3 nucleotides are TGTGCCAGCAGTGAAGGGAACAGGGTTAACGAGCAGTACTTC.

The rearrangement uses TRBV11-2 and TRBJ2-2; 10 nucleotides line up with TRBD2. This CDR3 is 18 amino acids long. Trimming took 2 bases from V and 2 from J; bases not matched to a gene: 8. Germline V gives CDR1 SGHAT, CDR2 FQNNGV. The CDR3 reads CASSLRSSGGLNTGELFF. CDR3 nucleotide sequence: TGTGCCAGCAGCTTAAGATCTAGCGGGGGCCTAAACACCGGGGAGCTGTTTTTT.

The rearrangement uses TRBV7-9 and TRBJ1-3; TRBD1 aligns across 7 bases. Per germline, CDR1 SEHNR and CDR2 FQNEAQ (reference sequence). The CDR3 is 15 amino acids. V was clipped by 5 bases and J by 3 bases; unmatched bases: 7. DNA for the CDR3: TGTGCCAGCAGCGGTACTAACAGGGGTGGAAACACCATATATTTT. Protein: CASSGTNRGGNTIYF.

This chain uses TRBV27 with TRBJ2-2; the match to TRBD2 covers 7 bases. CDR1 MNHEY and CDR2 SMNVEV come from the germline V gene (reference sequence). The CDR3 runs 17 residues. The V and J ends lost 0 bases and 3 bases, in that order; junction bases with no gene match: 7. CDR3 protein: CASSLSLPAGDTGELFF. The DNA of the CDR3 is TGTGCCAGCAGTTTATCCCTCCCGGCGGGGGACACCGGGGAGCTGTTTTTT.

The gene calls are TRBV5-6 and TRBJ2-1; TRBD2 matches 7 bases. The CDR3 sequence is 14 residues long. Trimming removed 6 bases from V and 14 bases from J; junction bases left unmatched: 17. Germline V gene data show CDR1 as SGHDT and CDR2 as YYEEEE. The DNA of the CDR3 is TGTGCCAGCACCCGCGGATTCGCGGGGGAAGCAAAGTTCTTC. It yields the protein CASTRGFAGEAKFF.

J is TRBJ1-6 and V is TRBV3-1 (or the pseudogene TRBV3-2), with a possible D match to TRBD1 (6 bases). The CDR3 extends over 16 amino acids. Trimming cost V 4 bases and J 10 bases, with 20 bases left between them. Germline-derived CDR1 and CDR2 are LGHDT and YNNKEL (reference sequence). CDR3 nucleotide sequence: TGTGCCAGCAGCCGAGAATTCCCAGGGGTGAGATCACCCCTCCACTTT. Residues: CASSREFPGVRSPLHF.

This clone was counted between two and nine times. J is TRBJ1-2 and V is TRBV9; D gene ambiguous. Germline V gene sequence: CDR1 SGDLS, CDR2 YYNGEE. Trimming took 0 bases from V and 2 from J, leaving 5 bases between them. CDR3 length: 13 residues. The CDR3 is CASSVAENYGYTF. Written as DNA, the CDR3 is TGTGCCAGCAGCGTAGCCGAGAACTATGGCTACACCTTC. Full variable domain (outside the CDR3, taken from reference TRBV9 and TRBJ1-2): DSGVTQTPKHLITATGQRVTLRCSPRSGDLSVYWYQQSLDQGLQFLIQYYNGEERAKGNILERFSAQQFPDLHSELNLSSLELGDSALYFCASSVAENYGYTFGSGTRLTVV.

The rearrangement joins TRBV15 to TRBJ1-1; perhaps TRBD1 as D (6 bases). The CDR3 covers 15 residues. Between the trimmed V and J ends, which lost 1 base and 1 base, there was a span of 10 bases. Per the germline V gene, CDR1 is LNHNV and CDR2 is YYDKDF (reference sequence). The CDR3 spells CATSRAGVGNTEAFF. The CDR3, as DNA: TGTGCCACCAGCAGAGCAGGGGTGGGGAACACTGAAGCTTTCTTT.

This clone was observed at least ten times. This chain joins TRBV6-5 and TRBJ1-2, with D possibly being TRBD1 (5 bases). V lost 6 bases and J 8 bases, leaving 19 bases between the germline ends. This CDR3 region has 14 residues. In germline, CDR1 is MNHEY, CDR2 SVGAGI. This CDR3 reads CASRGQGLTGGYTF. In DNA form, the CDR3 reads TGTGCCAGCAGAGGGCAGGGACTGACGGGGGGCTACACCTTC.

The chain links TRBV5-1 to TRBJ1-1; D is perhaps TRBD1 (6 bases). Germline CDR1 SGHRS, CDR2 YFSETQ. The germline V and J ends were trimmed by 0 bases and 6 bases, with 15 bases remaining between them. This CDR3 contains 15 residues. The CDR3 DNA follows: TGCGCCAGCAGCTTGGCCCCCGACAGGATCCCTGAAGCTTTCTTT. Amino acids: CASSLAPDRIPEAFF. Full variable domain (rest looked up from reference TRBV5-1 and TRBJ1-1): KAGVTQTPRYLIKTRGQQVTLSCSPISGHRSVSWYQQTPGQGLQFLFEYFSETQRNKGNFPGRFSGRQFSNSRSEMNVSTLELGDSALYLCASSLAPDRIPEAFFGQGTRLTVV.

The rearrangement uses TRBV5-1 and TRBJ1-1; 7 bases map to TRBD1. V shed 4 bases and J 5 bases; nucleotides not matched to a gene: 8. The germline V gene has CDR1 SGHRS and CDR2 YFSETQ. This CDR3 has 14 residues. CDR3: CASSQPGQMTEAFF. CDR3 in DNA: TGCGCCAGCAGCCAACCGGGACAGATGACTGAAGCTTTCTTT.

This sequence joins TRBV11-3 and TRBJ2-2; weak D call: TRBD1 (5 bases). This CDR3 is 14 amino acids long. Germline CDR1 reads SGHNT; CDR2 reads YENEEA. Trimming left V 0 bases short and J 7 bases short, with 9 bases between. The DNA for the CDR3 is TGTGCCAGCAGCTTAGAGGCAGGGTACGGGGAGCTGTTTTTT. Residues: CASSLEAGYGELFF.

The chain employs TRBV7-8 and TRBJ1-5; no firm D call. Per germline, CDR1 SGHVS and CDR2 FQNEAQ. Trimming took 2 bases from V and 6 from J, leaving 11 bases between them. The CDR3 runs 14 residues. CDR3 bases: TGTGCCAGCAGCTTATTGATTTGGGCTCAGCCCCAGCATTTT. Protein: CASSLLIWAQPQHF.

V and J are TRBV5-4 and TRBJ1-1, with unresolved D. Germline V CDR1 and CDR2: SGHNT, YYREEE (reference sequence). This CDR3 has 13 residues. Trimming pared 0 bases from V and 6 bases from J, leaving 9 bases between. This chain's CDR3 is CASSLDVFSEAFF. The CDR3 DNA follows: TGTGCCAGCAGCTTGGATGTTTTCTCTGAAGCTTTCTTT.

This rearrangement joins TRBV7-8 to TRBJ1-1; 7 positions match TRBD1. V was pared by 6 bases and J by 3 bases, with 13 bases of the junction left unmatched. The CDR3 is 16 amino acids. Per germline, CDR1 SGHVS and CDR2 FQNEAQ. The CDR3 nucleotides read TGTGCCAGCAGACGATCAGAGGGGGCAGGGGACACTGAAGCTTTCTTT. It translates to CASRRSEGAGDTEAFF.

This clone was recorded once. The rearrangement uses TRBV5-5 and TRBJ1-1; D is ambiguous. The CDR3 extends over 13 amino acids. Trimming took off 4 bases at V and 3 bases at J, with 10 bases between the two ends. Germline lookup yields CDR1 SGHKS and CDR2 YYEKEE (reference sequence). Written as DNA, the CDR3 is TGTGCCAGCAGCCATAGTCCGGACACTGAAGCTTTCTTT. Its translation: CASSHSPDTEAFF.

The V call is TRBV9, the J call TRBJ2-3; 8 nucleotides align to TRBD1. CDR1 and CDR2 from the germline V gene are SGDLS and YYNGEE. The CDR3 is 15 amino acids. Trimming cost V 3 bases and J 2 bases; bases outside gene matches: 5. CDR3 DNA: TGTGCCAGCAGCGCAGGACAGGGCCCCACAGATACGCAGTATTTT. Its protein product is CASSAGQGPTDTQYF.

J is TRBJ2-2 and V is TRBV10-1; unclear D gene. The V gene lost 0 bases and the J gene lost 1 base, with 6 bases spanning the gap. CDR3 length: 15 residues. Per the germline V gene, CDR1 is WNHNN and CDR2 is SYGVQD (reference sequence). CDR3 loop: CASSESPLNTGELFF. The CDR3 nucleotides read TGCGCCAGCAGTGAGTCTCCCCTGAACACCGGGGAGCTGTTTTTT.

V and J are TRBV12-3 or TRBV12-4 and TRBJ2-3; a possible D gene is TRBD1 (6 bases). The CDR3 totals 11 residues. V was trimmed by 5 bases and J by 8 bases, leaving 8 bases between them. The CDR3 DNA reads TGTGCCAGCAGTGCCAGGGGTACGCAGTATTTT. It encodes CASSARGTQYF.

The chain has TRBV6-5 and TRBJ1-2; 7 nucleotides align to TRBD1. Germline V lookup: CDR1 MNHEY, CDR2 SVGAGI. The CDR3 consists of 13 residues. Trimming removed 6 bases from V and 6 bases from J; junction bases left unmatched: 7. The CDR3 loop reads CASRITGVHGYTF. The CDR3 nucleotides read TGTGCCAGCAGGATCACAGGGGTGCATGGCTACACCTTC.

This clone has only one observation. This rearrangement joins TRBV3-1 (or the pseudogene TRBV3-2) to TRBJ2-7, with 14 bases that match TRBD2. Germline CDR1 LGHDT, CDR2 YNNKEL (reference sequence). The CDR3 has 19 amino acids. J was trimmed by 7 bases and V by 5 bases; bases with no gene match: 19. The CDR3 DNA is TGTGCCAGCAGCGCACCCGGGACTAGCGGGGGAGCGAAGATGAGGGAGCAGTACTTC. Translated, it gives CASSAPGTSGGAKMREQYF.